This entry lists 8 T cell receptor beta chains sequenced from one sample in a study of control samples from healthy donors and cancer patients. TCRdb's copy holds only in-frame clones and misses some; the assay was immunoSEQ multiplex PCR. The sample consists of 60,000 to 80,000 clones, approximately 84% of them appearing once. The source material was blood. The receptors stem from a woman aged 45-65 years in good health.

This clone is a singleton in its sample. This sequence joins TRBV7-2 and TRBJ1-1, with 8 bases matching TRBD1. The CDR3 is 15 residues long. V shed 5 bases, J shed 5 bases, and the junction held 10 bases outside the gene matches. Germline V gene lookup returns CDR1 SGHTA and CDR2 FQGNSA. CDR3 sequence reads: CASSTQPGGGTEAFF. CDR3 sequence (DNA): TGTGCCAGCAGCACCCAACCAGGGGGCGGTACTGAAGCTTTCTTT.

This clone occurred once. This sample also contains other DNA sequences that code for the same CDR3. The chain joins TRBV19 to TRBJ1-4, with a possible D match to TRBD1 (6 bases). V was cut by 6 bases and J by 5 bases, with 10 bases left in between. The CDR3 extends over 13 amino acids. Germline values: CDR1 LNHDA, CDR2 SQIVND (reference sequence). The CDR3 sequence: CASRRGGNEKLFF. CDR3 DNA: TGTGCCAGTAGAAGGGGGGGGAATGAAAAACTGTTTTTT.

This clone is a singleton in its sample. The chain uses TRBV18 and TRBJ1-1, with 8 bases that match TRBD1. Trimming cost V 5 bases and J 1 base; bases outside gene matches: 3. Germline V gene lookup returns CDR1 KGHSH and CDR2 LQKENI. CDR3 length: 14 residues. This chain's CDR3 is CASSAGTGNTEAFF. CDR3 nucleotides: TGTGCCAGCTCAGCCGGGACAGGGAACACTGAAGCTTTCTTT.

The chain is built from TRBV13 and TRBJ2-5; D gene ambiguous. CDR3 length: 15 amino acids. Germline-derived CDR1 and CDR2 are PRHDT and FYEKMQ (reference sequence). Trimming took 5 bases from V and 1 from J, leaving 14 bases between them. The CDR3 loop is CASSLGQTLQETQYF. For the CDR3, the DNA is TGTGCCAGCAGCCTGGGCCAGACACTCCAAGAGACCCAGTACTTC.

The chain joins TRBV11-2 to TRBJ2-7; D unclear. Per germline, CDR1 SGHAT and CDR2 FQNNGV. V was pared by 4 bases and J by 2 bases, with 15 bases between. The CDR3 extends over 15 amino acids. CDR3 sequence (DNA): TGTGCCAGCAGCTCCGGGCCGGCCAGGACCTACGAGCAGTACTTC. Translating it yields CASSSGPARTYEQYF.

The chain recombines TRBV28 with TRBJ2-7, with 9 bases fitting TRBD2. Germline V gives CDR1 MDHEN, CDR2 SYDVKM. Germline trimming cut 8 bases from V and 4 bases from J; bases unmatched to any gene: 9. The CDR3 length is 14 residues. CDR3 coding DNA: TGTGCCAGCTGGCCTAGCGGGAAGTGGTACGAGCAGTACTTC. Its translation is CASWPSGKWYEQYF.

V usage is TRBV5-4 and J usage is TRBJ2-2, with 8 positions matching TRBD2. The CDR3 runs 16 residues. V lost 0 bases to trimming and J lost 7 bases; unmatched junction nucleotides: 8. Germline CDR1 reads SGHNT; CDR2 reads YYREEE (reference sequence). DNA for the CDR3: TGTGCCAGCAGCTTGGAGGTAGCGGGATTGAGCGGGGAGCTGTTTTTT. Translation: CASSLEVAGLSGELFF.

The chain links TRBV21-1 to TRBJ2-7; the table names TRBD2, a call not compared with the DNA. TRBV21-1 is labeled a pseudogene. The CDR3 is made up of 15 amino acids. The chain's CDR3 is CASSKDLAGVYEQYF. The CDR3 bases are TGTGCCAGCAGCAAAGATTTAGCGGGAGTCTACGAGCAGTACTTC.